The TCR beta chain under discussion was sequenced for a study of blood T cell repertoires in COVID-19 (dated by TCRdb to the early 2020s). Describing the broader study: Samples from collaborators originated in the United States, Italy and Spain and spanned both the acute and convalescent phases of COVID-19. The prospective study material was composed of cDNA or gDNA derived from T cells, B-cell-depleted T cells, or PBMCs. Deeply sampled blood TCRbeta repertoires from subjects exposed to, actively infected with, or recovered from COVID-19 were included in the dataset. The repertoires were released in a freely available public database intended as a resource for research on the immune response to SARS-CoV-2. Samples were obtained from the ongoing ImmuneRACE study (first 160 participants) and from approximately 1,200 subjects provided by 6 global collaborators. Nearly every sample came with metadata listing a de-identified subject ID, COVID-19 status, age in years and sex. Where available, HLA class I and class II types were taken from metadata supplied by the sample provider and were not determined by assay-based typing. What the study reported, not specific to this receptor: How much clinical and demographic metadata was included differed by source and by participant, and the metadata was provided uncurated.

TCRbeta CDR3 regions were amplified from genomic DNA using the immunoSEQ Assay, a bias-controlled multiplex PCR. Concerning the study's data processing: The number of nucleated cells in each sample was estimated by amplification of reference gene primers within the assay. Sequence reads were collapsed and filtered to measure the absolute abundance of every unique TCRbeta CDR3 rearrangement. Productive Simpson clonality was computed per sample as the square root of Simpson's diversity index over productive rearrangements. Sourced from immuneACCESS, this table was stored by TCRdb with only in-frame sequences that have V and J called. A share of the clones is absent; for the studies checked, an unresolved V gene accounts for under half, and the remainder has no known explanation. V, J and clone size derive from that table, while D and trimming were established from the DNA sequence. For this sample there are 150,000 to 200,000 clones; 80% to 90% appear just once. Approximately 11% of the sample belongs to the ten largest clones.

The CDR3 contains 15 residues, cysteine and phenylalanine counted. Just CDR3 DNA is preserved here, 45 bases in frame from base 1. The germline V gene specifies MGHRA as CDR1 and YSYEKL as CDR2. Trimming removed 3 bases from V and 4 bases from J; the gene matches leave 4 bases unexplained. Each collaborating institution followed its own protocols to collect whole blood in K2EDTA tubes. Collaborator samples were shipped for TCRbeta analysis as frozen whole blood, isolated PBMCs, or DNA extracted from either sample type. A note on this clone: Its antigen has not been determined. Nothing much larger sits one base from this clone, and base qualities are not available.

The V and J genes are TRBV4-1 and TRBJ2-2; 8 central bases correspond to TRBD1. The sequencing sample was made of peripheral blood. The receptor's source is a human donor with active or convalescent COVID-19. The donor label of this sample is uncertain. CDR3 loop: CASSQGQASTGELFF. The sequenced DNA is TGCGCCAGCAGCCAGGGACAGGCGTCCACCGGGGAGCTGTTTTTT.